This T cell receptor beta chain came from a study of preoperative IRX-2 immunotherapy in early breast cancer. V dropped 0 bases and J dropped 2 bases, with 11 bases sitting between them. This CDR3 comprises 14 residues. Germline CDR1 and CDR2: GTSNPN and SVGIG (reference sequence). The protocol was immunoSEQ multiplex PCR, while the TCRdb copy is restricted to in-frame clones and leaves out a portion. The sample contains roughly 93,000 clones, roughly 88% of which appear only once. Treatment: preoperative locoregional IRX-2 cytokine immunotherapy. Samples came from a phase Ib trial of preoperative locoregional IRX-2 cytokine immunotherapy.

The input for sequencing was tumor tissue, taken after IRX-2 immunotherapy. This TCR was recovered from a human donor with breast cancer. The rearrangement links TRBV30 to TRBJ2-7; a weak D match, TRBD1 (5 bases). CDR3 coding DNA: TGTGCCTGGAGTGTGGACATAGGAACCTACGAGCAGTACTTC. Encoded protein: CAWSVDIGTYEQYF.